The 4 T cell receptor beta chains reported below all come from one sample, sequenced in a study of T-cell memory formation after mild COVID-19. TCRdb re-called the 5' RACE reads with MiXCR, one entry per CDR3 protein. The table has about 500,000 distinct CDR3 sequences, roughly 20% seen once; the top ten hold approximately 12%. Sequencing was performed on PBMCs or a T cell subset sorted from them (not recorded which). The receptors stem from an adult woman who had mild COVID-19 (a few samples of this study predate the infection). Cell type and time point are not known.

This clonotype has just a few counts. The chain combines TRBV7-2 with TRBJ2-3; 9 bases map to TRBD2. The CDR3 consists of 14 residues. The junction had 6 bases not matched to a gene; V was cut back by 5 bases and J by 6 bases. The germline V gene encodes CDR1 SGHTA and CDR2 FQGNSA. CDR3 sequence reads: CASSPSGMVDTQYF. CDR3 DNA sequence: TGTGCCAGCAGCCCTAGCGGGATGGTGGATACGCAGTATTTT.

The rearrangement uses TRBV7-8 and TRBJ2-7; TRBD1 matches at 7 bases. V lost 4 bases and J lost 4; bases outside the gene matches: 4. The germline gives CDR1 SGHVS, CDR2 FQNEAQ. The CDR3 is 13 amino acids. CDR3 nucleotide sequence: TGTGCCAGCAGCTCAGACAGGGAATACGAGCAGTACTTC. Its translation is CASSSDREYEQYF.

The V call is TRBV24-1, the J call TRBJ1-1; tentatively, D is TRBD1 (6 bases). From germline, CDR1 is KGHDR and CDR2 SFDVKD. The CDR3 covers 13 residues. The V end lost 7 bases, the J end lost 0 bases, and 8 bases lay between the germline ends. Here the CDR3 reads CATRAGVNTEAFF. The CDR3 DNA follows: TGTGCCACCAGAGCAGGGGTGAACACTGAAGCTTTCTTT.

This clonotype was observed a handful of times. The J gene is TRBJ2-1, the V gene TRBV9, with a tentative D call TRBD2 (5 bases). The germline V gene encodes CDR1 SGDLS and CDR2 YYNGEE. This CDR3 contains 15 residues. V lost 0 bases, J lost 8 bases, and 15 bases lay in between. Here the CDR3 reads CASSVAQAFGDEQFF. The CDR3 DNA reads TGTGCCAGCAGCGTAGCCCAGGCCTTCGGGGATGAGCAGTTCTTC.